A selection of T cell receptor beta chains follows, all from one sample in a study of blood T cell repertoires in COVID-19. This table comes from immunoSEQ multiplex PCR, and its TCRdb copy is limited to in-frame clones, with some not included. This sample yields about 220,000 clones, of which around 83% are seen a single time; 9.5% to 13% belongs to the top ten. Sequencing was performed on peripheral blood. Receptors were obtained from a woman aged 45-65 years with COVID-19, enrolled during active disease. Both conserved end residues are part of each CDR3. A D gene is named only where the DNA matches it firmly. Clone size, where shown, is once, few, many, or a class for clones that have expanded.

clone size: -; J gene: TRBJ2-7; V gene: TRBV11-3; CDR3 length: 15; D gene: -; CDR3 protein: CASSFVTESSYEQYF; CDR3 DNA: TGTGCCAGCAGCTTTGTCACAGAGAGCTCCTACGAGCAGTACTTC
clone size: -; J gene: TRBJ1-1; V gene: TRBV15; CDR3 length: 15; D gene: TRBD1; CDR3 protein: CATSRAGTGGPEAFF; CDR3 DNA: TGTGCCACCAGCAGAGCTGGGACAGGGGGTCCTGAAGCTTTCTTT
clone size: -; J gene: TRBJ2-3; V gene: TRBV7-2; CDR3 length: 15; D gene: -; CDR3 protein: CASSSPTGRTDTQYF; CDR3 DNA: TGTGCCAGCAGCTCCCCCACGGGGAGAACAGATACGCAGTATTTT
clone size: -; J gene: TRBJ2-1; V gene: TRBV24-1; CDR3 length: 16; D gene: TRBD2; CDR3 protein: CATSTSGASNYNEQFF; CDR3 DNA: TGTGCCACCAGTACTAGCGGGGCTTCGAACTACAATGAGCAGTTCTTC
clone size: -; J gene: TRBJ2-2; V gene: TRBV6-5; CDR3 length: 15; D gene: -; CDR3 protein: CASSLTGQNTGELFF; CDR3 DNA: TGTGCCAGCAGCCTCACGGGACAGAACACCGGGGAGCTGTTTTTT
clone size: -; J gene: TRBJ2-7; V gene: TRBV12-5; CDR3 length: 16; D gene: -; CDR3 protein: CASGLVVGDRHLEQYF; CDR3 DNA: TGTGCTAGTGGTTTGGTAGTAGGAGACAGGCATTTGGAGCAGTACTTC
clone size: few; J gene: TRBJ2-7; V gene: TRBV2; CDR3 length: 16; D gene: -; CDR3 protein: CASSEYNLDFGYEQYF; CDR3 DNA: TGTGCCAGCAGTGAATATAACCTGGACTTTGGATACGAGCAGTACTTC
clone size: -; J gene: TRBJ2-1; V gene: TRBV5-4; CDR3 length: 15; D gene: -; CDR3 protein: CASSTTSGSQSEQFF; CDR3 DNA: TGTGCCAGCAGCACCACGTCAGGCAGCCAGAGCGAGCAGTTCTTC
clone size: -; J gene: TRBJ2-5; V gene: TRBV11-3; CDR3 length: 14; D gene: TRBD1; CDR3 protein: CARENPGGAETQYF; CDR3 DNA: TGTGCCAGAGAAAATCCAGGGGGCGCGGAGACCCAGTACTTC
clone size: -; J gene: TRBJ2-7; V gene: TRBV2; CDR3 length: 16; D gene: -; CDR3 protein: CASSVGINPSLDEQYF; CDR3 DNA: TGTGCCAGCAGTGTTGGCATTAATCCGTCACTAGACGAGCAGTACTTC
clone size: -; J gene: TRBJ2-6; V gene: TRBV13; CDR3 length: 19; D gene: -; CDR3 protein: CASSLASSGSISGANVLTF; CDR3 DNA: TGTGCCAGCAGCTTAGCGAGTAGCGGATCCATCTCTGGGGCCAACGTCCTGACTTTC
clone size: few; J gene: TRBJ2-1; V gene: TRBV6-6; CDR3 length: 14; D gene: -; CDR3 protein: CASSYSPGYNEQFF; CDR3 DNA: TGTGCCAGCAGTTACTCGCCCGGTTACAATGAGCAGTTCTTC
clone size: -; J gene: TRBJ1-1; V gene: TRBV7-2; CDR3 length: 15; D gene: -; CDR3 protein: CASSSTGRPNTEAFF; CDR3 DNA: TGTGCCAGCAGCTCTACAGGGCGACCGAACACTGAAGCTTTCTTT
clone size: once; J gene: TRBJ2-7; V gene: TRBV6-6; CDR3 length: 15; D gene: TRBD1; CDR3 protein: CAERNDTGGNGEQYF; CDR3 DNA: TGTGCCGAGCGAAACGACACAGGGGGCAATGGCGAGCAGTACTTC
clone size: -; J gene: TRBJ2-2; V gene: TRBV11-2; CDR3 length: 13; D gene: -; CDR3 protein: CASSASNTGELFF; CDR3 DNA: TGTGCCAGCAGCGCGTCGAACACCGGGGAGCTGTTTTTT
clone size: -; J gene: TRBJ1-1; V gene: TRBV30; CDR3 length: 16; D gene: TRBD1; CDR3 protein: CAWSAYDRGPHTEAFF; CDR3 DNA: TGTGCCTGGAGTGCTTACGACAGGGGGCCCCACACTGAAGCTTTCTTT
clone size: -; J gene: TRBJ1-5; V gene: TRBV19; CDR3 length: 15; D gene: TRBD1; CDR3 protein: CASRGSRQGNQPQHF; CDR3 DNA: TGTGCCAGTAGAGGAAGCCGACAGGGTAATCAGCCCCAGCATTTT
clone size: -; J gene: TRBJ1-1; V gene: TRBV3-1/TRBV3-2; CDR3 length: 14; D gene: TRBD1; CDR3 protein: CASSHEQGMTEAFF; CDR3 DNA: TGTGCCAGCAGCCATGAACAGGGGATGACTGAAGCTTTCTTT
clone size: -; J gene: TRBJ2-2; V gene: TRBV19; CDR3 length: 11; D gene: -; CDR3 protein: CASTPTGELFF; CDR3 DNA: TGTGCCAGTACCCCAACTGGGGAGCTGTTTTTT
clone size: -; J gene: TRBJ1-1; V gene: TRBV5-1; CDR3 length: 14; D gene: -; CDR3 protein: CASSWAGMDTEAFF; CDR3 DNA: TGCGCCAGCAGCTGGGCAGGGATGGACACTGAAGCTTTCTTT
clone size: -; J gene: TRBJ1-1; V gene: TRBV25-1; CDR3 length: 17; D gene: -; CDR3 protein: CASSEWRGDIMNTEAFF; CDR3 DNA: TGTGCCAGCAGTGAATGGAGGGGCGATATAATGAACACTGAAGCTTTCTTT
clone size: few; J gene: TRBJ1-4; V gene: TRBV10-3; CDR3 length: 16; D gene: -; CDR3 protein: CAVGNPTGLTNEKLFF; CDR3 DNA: TGTGCCGTAGGGAACCCGACAGGTCTTACTAATGAAAAACTGTTTTTT